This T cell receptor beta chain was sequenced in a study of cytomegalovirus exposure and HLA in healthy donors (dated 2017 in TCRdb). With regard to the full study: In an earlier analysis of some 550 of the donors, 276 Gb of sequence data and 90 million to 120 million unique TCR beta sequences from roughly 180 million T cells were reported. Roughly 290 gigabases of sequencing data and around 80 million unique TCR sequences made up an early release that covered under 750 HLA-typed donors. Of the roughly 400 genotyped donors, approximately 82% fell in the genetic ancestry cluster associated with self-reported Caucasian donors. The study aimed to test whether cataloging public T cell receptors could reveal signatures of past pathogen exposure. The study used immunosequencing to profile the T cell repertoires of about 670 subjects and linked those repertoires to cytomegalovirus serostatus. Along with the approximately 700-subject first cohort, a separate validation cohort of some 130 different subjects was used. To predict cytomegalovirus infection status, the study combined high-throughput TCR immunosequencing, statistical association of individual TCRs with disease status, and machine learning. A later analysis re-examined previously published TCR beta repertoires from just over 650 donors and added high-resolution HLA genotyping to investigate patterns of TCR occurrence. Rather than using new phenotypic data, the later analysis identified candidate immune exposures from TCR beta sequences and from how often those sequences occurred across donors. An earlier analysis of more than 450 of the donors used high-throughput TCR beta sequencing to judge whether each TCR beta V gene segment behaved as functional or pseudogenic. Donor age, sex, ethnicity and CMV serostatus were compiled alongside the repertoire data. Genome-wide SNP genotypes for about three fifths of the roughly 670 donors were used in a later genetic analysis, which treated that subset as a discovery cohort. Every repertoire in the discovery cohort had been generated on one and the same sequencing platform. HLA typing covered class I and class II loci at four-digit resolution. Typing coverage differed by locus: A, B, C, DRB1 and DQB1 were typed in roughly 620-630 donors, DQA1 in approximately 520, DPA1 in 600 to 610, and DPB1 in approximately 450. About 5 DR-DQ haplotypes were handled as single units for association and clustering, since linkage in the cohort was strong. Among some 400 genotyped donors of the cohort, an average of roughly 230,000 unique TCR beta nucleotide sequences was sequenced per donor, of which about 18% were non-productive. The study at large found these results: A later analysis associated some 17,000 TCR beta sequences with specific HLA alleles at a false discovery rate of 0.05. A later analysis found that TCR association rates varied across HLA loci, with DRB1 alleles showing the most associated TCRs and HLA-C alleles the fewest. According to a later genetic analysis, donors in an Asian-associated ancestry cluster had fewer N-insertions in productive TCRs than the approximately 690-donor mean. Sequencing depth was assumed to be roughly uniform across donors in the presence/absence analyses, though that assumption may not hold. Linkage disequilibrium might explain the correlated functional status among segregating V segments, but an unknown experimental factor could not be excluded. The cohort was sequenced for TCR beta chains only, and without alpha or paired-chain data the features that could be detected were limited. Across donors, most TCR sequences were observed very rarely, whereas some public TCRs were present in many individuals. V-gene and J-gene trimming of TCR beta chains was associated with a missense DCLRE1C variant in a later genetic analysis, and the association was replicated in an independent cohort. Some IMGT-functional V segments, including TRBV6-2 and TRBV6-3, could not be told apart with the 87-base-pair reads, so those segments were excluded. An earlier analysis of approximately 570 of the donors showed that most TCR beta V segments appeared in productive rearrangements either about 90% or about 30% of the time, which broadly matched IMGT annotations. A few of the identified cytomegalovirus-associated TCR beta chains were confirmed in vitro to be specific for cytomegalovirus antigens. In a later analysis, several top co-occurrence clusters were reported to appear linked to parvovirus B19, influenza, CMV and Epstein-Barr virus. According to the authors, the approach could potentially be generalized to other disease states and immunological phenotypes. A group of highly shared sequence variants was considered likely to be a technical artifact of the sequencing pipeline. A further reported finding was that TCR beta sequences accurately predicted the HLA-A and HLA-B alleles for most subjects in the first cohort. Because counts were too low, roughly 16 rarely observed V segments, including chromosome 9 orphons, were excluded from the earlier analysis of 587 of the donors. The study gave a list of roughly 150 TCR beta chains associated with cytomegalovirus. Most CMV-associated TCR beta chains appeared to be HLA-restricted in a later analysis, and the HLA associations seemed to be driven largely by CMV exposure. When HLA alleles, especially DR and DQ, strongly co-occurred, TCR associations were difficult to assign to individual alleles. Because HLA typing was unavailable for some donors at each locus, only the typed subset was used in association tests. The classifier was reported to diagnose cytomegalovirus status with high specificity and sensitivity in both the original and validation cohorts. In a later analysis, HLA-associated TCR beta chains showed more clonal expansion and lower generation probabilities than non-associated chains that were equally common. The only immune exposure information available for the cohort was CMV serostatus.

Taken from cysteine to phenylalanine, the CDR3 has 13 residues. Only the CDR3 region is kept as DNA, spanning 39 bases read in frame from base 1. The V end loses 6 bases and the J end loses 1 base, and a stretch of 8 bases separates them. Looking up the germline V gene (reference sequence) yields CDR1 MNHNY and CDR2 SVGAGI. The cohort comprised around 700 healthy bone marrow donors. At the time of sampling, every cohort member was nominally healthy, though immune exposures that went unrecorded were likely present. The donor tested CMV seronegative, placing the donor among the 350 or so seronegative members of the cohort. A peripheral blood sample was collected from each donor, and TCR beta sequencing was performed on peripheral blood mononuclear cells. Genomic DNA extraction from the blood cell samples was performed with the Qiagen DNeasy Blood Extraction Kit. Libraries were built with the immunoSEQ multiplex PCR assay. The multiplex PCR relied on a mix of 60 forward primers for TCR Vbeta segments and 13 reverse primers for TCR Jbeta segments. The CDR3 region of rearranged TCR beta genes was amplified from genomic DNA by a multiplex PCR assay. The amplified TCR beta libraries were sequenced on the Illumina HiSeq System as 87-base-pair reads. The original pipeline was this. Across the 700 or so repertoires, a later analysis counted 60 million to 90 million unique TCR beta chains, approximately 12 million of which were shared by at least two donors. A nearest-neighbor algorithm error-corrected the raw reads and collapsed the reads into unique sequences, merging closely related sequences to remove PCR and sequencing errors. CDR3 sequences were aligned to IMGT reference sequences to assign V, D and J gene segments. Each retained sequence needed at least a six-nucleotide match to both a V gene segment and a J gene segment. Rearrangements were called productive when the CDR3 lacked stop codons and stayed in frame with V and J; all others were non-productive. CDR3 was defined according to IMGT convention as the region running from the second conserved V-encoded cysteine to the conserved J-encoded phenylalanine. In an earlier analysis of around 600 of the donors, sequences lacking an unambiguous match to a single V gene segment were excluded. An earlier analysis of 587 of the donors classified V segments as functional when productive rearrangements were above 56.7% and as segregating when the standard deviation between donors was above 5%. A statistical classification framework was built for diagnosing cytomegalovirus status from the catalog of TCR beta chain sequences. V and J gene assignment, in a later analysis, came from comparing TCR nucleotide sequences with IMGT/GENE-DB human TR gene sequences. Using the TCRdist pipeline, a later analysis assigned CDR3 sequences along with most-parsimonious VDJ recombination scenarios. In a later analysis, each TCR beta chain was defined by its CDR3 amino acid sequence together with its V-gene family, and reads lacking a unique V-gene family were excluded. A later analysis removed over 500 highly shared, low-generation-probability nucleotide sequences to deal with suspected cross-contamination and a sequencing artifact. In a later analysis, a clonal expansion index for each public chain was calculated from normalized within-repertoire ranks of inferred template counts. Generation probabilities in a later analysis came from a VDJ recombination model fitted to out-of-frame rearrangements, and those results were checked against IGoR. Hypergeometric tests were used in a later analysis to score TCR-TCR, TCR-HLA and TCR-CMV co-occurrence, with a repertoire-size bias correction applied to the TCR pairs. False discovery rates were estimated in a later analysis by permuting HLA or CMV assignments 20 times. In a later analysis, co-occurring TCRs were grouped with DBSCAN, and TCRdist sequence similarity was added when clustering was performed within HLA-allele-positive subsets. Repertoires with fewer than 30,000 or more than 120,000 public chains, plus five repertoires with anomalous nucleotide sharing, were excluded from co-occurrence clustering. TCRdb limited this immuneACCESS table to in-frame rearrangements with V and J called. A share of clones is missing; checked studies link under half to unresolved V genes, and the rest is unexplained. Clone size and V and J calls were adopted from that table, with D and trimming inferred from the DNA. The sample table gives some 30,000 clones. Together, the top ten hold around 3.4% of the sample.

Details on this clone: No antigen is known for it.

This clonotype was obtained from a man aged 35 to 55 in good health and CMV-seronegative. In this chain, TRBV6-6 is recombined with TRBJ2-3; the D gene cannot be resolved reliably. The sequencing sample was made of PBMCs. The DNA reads TGTGCCAGCAGGGGCCTGGGCACAGATACGCAGTATTTT. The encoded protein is CASRGLGTDTQYF.